This T cell receptor beta chain stems from a study of T cell changes during pregnancy in multiple sclerosis. From germline, CDR1 is WNHNN and CDR2 SYGVQD (reference sequence). V gave up 0 bases and J gave up 0 bases; unmatched junction bases: 1. The CDR3 contains 15 residues. The repertoire was sequenced with immunoSEQ multiplex PCR; TCRdb's copy has only in-frame clones and lacks some. Among about 70,000 clones listed, about 91% were seen once. The sample in question was peripheral blood, obtained in the first trimester of pregnancy. The receptor was isolated from a female donor with multiple sclerosis, enrolled in a pregnancy study. This chain connects TRBV10-1 to TRBJ1-1; 7 positions match TRBD1. The CDR3 DNA reads TGCGCCAGCAGTGAGTCCGGGACAGTGAACACTGAAGCTTTCTTT. Encoded protein: CASSESGTVNTEAFF.